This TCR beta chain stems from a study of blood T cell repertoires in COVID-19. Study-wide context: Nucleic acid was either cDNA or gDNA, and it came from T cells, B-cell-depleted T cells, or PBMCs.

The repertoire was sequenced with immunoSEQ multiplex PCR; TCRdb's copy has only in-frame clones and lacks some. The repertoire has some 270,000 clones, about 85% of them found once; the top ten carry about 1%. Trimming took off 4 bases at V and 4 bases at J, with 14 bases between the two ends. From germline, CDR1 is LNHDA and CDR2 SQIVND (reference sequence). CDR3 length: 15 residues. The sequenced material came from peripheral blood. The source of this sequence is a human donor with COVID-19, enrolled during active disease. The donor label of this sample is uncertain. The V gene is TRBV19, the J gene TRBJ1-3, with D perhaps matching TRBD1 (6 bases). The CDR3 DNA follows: TGTGCCAGTAGTACCCCGGACAGAAGGGGAAACACCATATATTTT. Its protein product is CASSTPDRRGNTIYF.